One T cell receptor (beta chain) is described in this entry. As yet, its antigen is unknown. The CDR3 runs to 18 residues. Germline assignment: CDR1 SGHVS and CDR2 FNYEAQ. The V end lost 1 base, the J end lost 0 bases, and 19 bases lay between the germline ends. The method was immunoSEQ multiplex PCR; TCRdb's version includes in-frame clones alone and lacks a portion of them. The sample contains around 160,000 clones, under 95% of which appear only once. These data come from a study of T cell responses to AZD1222 COVID-19 vaccine. Notes on the study in general: Donors skewed white British and female; clonal diversity was possibly underestimated. Repertoire samples came only from after the peak T cell response. Per reports, nearly half of all spike-specific TCRs target regions that are unmutated in variants.

The J gene is TRBJ2-7, the V gene TRBV7-6; a weak D match, TRBD2 (6 bases). The sequence came from an adult who received the AZD1222 COVID-19 vaccine. The specimen was peripheral blood, collected 28 days after the second AZD1222 dose. The CDR3 region is CASSLVSELATSSYEQYF. The CDR3 DNA reads as TGTGCCAGCAGCTTAGTGTCCGAGCTAGCGACAAGCTCCTACGAGCAGTACTTC.